One and the same sample provided the 11 T cell receptor beta chains below, sequenced in a study of blood T cell repertoires in COVID-19. Assay: immunoSEQ multiplex PCR; the TCRdb copy retains only in-frame clones and omits some. Found here are just under 20,000 clones, more than 80% of them singletons; the top ten hold 4.1%. Sequencing was performed on peripheral blood. These receptors all come from a woman between 45 and 60 years old with active COVID-19.

V is TRBV7-8 and J is TRBJ2-7; D not certain. Trimming removed 5 bases at V and 0 bases at J, with 11 bases between. The CDR3 has 14 residues. Germline values: CDR1 SGHVS, CDR2 FQNEAQ. CDR3 amino acids: CASSPRQTSYEQYF. The CDR3 DNA follows: TGTGCCAGCAGCCCGAGACAAACCTCCTACGAGCAGTACTTC.

The rearrangement joins TRBV6-1 to TRBJ2-1; D is uncertain. Trimming removed 0 bases at V and 6 bases at J, with 9 bases between. Looked up from germline, CDR1 is MNHNS and CDR2 is SASEGT. The CDR3 length is 14 residues. The chain's CDR3 is CASSEALEANEQFF. The CDR3 DNA follows: TGTGCCAGCAGTGAAGCACTTGAAGCCAATGAGCAGTTCTTC.

The chain joins TRBV5-1 to TRBJ2-1; 10 nucleotides align to TRBD2. The germline CDR1 and CDR2 sequences are SGHRS and YFSETQ. J lost 7 bases, V lost 0 bases, and 10 bases had no gene match. This CDR3 region has 17 residues. CDR3 region: CASSLVASGSIGNEQFF. Here the CDR3 DNA reads TGCGCCAGCAGCTTGGTCGCTAGCGGGAGTATAGGGAATGAGCAGTTCTTC.

J is TRBJ2-7 and V is TRBV18, with unresolved D. CDR3 length equals 13 residues. The V and J ends lost 2 bases and 3 bases respectively, with 8 bases between them. Germline-derived CDR1 and CDR2 are KGHSH and LQKENI. The CDR3 DNA is TGTGCCAGCTCACCATATCAGGTCTACGAGCAGTACTTC. Amino acids: CASSPYQVYEQYF.

The J gene is TRBJ1-2, the V gene TRBV30; D may be TRBD1 (5 bases). This CDR3 comprises 13 residues. The V and J ends lost 1 base and 6 bases respectively, with 12 bases between them. Germline CDR1 and CDR2: GTSNPN and SVGIG (reference sequence). This chain's CDR3 is CAWSETGGDGYTF. As DNA, the CDR3 is TGTGCCTGGAGTGAAACTGGGGGGGATGGCTACACCTTC. The full variable domain, completed using reference TRBV30 and TRBJ1-2, is SQTIHQWPATLVQPVGSPLSLECTVEGTSNPNLYWYRQAAGRGLQLLFYSVGIGQISSEVPQNLSASRPQDRQFILSSKKLLLSDSGFYLCAWSETGGDGYTFGSGTRLTVV.

This rearrangement joins TRBV11-2 to TRBJ1-1; 7 bases match TRBD1. The length of the CDR3 is 16 residues. Germline V gives CDR1 SGHAT, CDR2 FQNNGV. With 1 base clipped from V and 4 bases from J, the junction kept 9 bases outside the gene matches. In DNA form, the CDR3 reads TGTGCCAGCAGCTTAGCGTTTTACGGGGACAGCACTGAAGCTTTCTTT. Translating it yields CASSLAFYGDSTEAFF.

This chain joins TRBV18 and TRBJ1-3; TRBD1 aligns across 10 bases. CDR3 size: 16 residues. Germline lookup yields CDR1 KGHSH and CDR2 LQKENI. Losses at the gene ends were 0 bases for V and 7 bases for J; bases not matched to a gene: 6. CDR3 coding DNA: TGTGCCAGCTCACCACCGGGACAGGGGCTAAGGAACACCATATATTTT. This codes for CASSPPGQGLRNTIYF.

The chain is built from TRBV23-1 and TRBJ2-1; 7 bases line up with TRBD1. TRBV23-1 is labeled an ORF, and its function is uncertain. The CDR3 loop spans 16 amino acids. The J segment lost 2 bases and the V segment lost 6 bases, leaving 10 bases of the junction unmatched. Here the CDR3 reads CASRPYRGAAYNEQFF. The CDR3, as DNA: TGCGCCAGCAGGCCCTACAGGGGCGCCGCCTACAATGAGCAGTTCTTC.

The CDR3 spells CASRGQGYNEQFF. CDR3 DNA: TGTGCCAGCAGGGGACAGGGCTACAATGAGCAGTTCTTC. This chain uses TRBV28 with TRBJ2-1; 9 nucleotides line up with TRBD1. J was trimmed by 3 bases and V by 6 bases; bases with no gene match: 0. The germline V gene has CDR1 MDHEN and CDR2 SYDVKM. The CDR3 has 13 amino acids.

The chain recombines TRBV7-2 with TRBJ1-5, with 8 bases fitting TRBD1. The J segment lost 2 bases and the V segment lost 5 bases, leaving 5 bases of the junction unmatched. This CDR3 spans 15 amino acids. Germline V gives CDR1 SGHTA, CDR2 FQGNSA. The CDR3 spells CASSPTGGGNQPQHF. The CDR3 DNA is TGTGCCAGCAGCCCCACAGGGGGGGGCAATCAGCCCCAGCATTTT. Full variable domain (outside the CDR3, taken from reference TRBV7-2 and TRBJ1-5): GAGVSQSPSNKVTEKGKDVELRCDPISGHTALYWYRQSLGQGLEFLIYFQGNSAPDKSGLPSDRFSAERTGGSVSTLTIQRTQQEDSAVYLCASSPTGGGNQPQHFGDGTRLSIL.

A few counts support this clone. The chain links TRBV18 to TRBJ1-5; a weak D match, TRBD1 (6 bases). The CDR3 sequence is 15 residues long. CDR1 is KGHSH, CDR2 LQKENI, per germline. Trimming cost V 2 bases and J 0 bases, with 8 bases left between them. The DNA of the CDR3 is TGTGCCAGCTCACCAAACAGGGATAGCAATCAGCCCCAGCATTTT. Translating it yields CASSPNRDSNQPQHF.